These T cell receptor beta chains were read from a single sample in a study of blood T cell repertoires in COVID-19. Sequenced by immunoSEQ multiplex PCR; TCRdb stores in-frame clones only, minus some. Of 300,000 to 350,000 clones detected, about 88% appear once; the ten largest clones hold roughly 1%. The sample consisted of PBMCs or T cells enriched from blood (not recorded which). The receptors here all came from a woman in her 30s who had recovered from COVID-19. Each CDR3 is given with its conserved first and last residue. The order of the fields is clone size, J gene, V gene, D gene, CDR3 DNA, CDR3 protein. A D gene is named only where the DNA matches it firmly. Clone size is given for some rows only: seen once, a few or many times, or a class if the clone is expanded.

clone size: NA
J gene: TRBJ2-3
V gene: TRBV7-9
D gene: TRBD2
CDR3 DNA: TGTGCCAGCAGCTTAATCGGGATAGCGGGGACCACGGAGAGTTACAGGCAGTATTTT
CDR3 protein: CASSLIGIAGTTESYRQYF

clone size: once
J gene: TRBJ1-5
V gene: TRBV28
D gene: NA
CDR3 DNA: TGTGCCAGCAGTATCCCCATGGGAGGACGCAATCAGCCCCAGCATTTT
CDR3 protein: CASSIPMGGRNQPQHF

clone size: NA
J gene: TRBJ1-1
V gene: TRBV7-9
D gene: NA
CDR3 DNA: TGTGCCAGCAGTCTCGGGGGGAGCACTGAAGCTTTCTTT
CDR3 protein: CASSLGGSTEAFF

clone size: NA
J gene: TRBJ2-7
V gene: TRBV29-1
D gene: NA
CDR3 DNA: TGCAGCGTTGAAGCCGCCAGCTCCTACGAGCAGTACTTC
CDR3 protein: CSVEAASSYEQYF

clone size: once
J gene: TRBJ1-5
V gene: TRBV2
D gene: NA
CDR3 DNA: TGTGCCAGCAGTGAGAGCGATAGCAATCAGCCCCAGCATTTT
CDR3 protein: CASSESDSNQPQHF

clone size: NA
J gene: TRBJ2-1
V gene: TRBV7-7
D gene: TRBD2
CDR3 DNA: TGTGCCAGCAGCCCGGGACTAGCGGGGGGTAAGAATGAGCAGTTCTTC
CDR3 protein: CASSPGLAGGKNEQFF

clone size: once
J gene: TRBJ1-1
V gene: TRBV28
D gene: NA
CDR3 DNA: TGTGCCAGCAGTCCATCGGGAGTAGGGGCCACTGAAGCTTTCTTT
CDR3 protein: CASSPSGVGATEAFF

clone size: once
J gene: TRBJ1-2
V gene: TRBV7-9
D gene: NA
CDR3 DNA: TGTGCCAGCAGCTTAGAAGCTTCTTCCCGTGACTACACCTTC
CDR3 protein: CASSLEASSRDYTF

clone size: NA
J gene: TRBJ1-2
V gene: TRBV5-6
D gene: TRBD1
CDR3 DNA: TGTGCCAGCAGCTTGGGGCGACAGGGCGATTACCCCTTC
CDR3 protein: CASSLGRQGDYPF

clone size: NA
J gene: TRBJ2-7
V gene: TRBV20-1
D gene: TRBD1
CDR3 DNA: TGCAGTGCTAGTTCCGGGACAGGGTTAGGATACGAGCAGTACTTC
CDR3 protein: CSASSGTGLGYEQYF

clone size: NA
J gene: TRBJ2-3
V gene: TRBV6-5
D gene: NA
CDR3 DNA: TGTGCCAGCAGCCGAAGACAAATCACAGATACGCAGTATTTT
CDR3 protein: CASSRRQITDTQYF